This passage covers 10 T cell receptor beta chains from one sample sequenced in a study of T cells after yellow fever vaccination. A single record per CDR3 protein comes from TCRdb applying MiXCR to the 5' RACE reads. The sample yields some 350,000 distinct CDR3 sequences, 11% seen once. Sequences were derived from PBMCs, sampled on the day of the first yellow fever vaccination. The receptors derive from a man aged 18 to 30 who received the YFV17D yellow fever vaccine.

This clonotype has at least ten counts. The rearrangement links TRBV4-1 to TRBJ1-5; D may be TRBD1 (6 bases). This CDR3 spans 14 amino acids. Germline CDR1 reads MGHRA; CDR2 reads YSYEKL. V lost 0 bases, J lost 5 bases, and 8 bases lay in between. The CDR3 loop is CASSQDRGYQPQHF. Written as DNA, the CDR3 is TGCGCCAGCAGCCAAGACAGGGGATATCAGCCCCAGCATTTT.

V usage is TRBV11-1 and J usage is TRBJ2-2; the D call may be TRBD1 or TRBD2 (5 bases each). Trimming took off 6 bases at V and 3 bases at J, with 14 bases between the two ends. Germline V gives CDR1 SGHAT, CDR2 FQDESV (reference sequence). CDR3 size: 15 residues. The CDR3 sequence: CASSYGTLDTGELFF. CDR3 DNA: TGTGCCAGCAGTTACGGGACGTTGGACACCGGGGAGCTGTTTTTT.

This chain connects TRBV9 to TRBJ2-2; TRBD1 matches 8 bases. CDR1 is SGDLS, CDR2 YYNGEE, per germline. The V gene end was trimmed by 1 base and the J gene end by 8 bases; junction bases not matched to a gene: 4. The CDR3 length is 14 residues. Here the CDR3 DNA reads TGTGCCAGCAGCGTACCGGGACAGGAAGGGGAGCTGTTTTTT. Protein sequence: CASSVPGQEGELFF.

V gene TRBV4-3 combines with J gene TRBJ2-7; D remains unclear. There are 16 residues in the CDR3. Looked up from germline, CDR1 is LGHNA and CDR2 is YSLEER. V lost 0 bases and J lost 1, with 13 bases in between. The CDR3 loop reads CASSQDIEYRSYEQYF. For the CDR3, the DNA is TGCGCCAGCAGCCAAGATATAGAGTACCGATCCTACGAGCAGTACTTC.

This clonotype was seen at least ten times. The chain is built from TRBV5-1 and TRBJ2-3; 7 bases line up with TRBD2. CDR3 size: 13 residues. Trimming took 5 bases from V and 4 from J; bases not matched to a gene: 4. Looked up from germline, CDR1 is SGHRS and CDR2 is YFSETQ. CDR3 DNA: TGCGCCAGCAGAGGGGAGGGAGCAGATACGCAGTATTTT. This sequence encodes CASRGEGADTQYF. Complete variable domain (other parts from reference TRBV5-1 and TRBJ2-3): KAGVTQTPRYLIKTRGQQVTLSCSPISGHRSVSWYQQTPGQGLQFLFEYFSETQRNKGNFPGRFSGRQFSNSRSEMNVSTLELGDSALYLCASRGEGADTQYFGPGTRLTVL.

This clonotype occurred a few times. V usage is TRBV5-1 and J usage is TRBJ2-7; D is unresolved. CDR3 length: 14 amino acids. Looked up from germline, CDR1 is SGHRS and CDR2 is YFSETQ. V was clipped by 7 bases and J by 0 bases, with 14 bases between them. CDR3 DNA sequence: TGCGCCAGCTGCCCCGGTCCCAGCTCCTACGAGCAGTACTTC. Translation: CASCPGPSSYEQYF.

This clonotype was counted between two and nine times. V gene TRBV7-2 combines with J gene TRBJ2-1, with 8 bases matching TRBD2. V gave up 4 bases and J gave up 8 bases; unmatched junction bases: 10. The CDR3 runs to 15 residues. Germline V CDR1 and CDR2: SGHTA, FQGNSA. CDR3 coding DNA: TGTGCCAGCAGCTCAAACCCGGGACTAGGCTATGAGCAGTTCTTC. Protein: CASSSNPGLGYEQFF.

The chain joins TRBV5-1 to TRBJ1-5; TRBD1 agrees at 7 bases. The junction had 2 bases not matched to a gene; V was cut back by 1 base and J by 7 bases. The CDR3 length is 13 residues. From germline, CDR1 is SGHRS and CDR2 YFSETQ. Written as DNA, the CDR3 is TGCGCCAGCAGCTTGCAGGGGGAGCAGCCCCAGCATTTT. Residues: CASSLQGEQPQHF.

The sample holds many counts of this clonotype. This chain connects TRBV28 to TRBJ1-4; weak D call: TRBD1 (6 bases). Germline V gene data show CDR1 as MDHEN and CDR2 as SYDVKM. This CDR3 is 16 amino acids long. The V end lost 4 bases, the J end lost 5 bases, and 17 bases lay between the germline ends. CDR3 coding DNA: TGTGCCAGCAGTTCTCCGGGGATGGGGGCGAATGAAAAACTGTTTTTT. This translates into CASSSPGMGANEKLFF. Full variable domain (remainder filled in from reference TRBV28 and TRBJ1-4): DVKVTQSSRYLVKRTGEKVFLECVQDMDHENMFWYRQDPGLGLRLIYFSYDVKMKEKGDIPEGYSVSREKKERFSLILESASTNQTSMYLCASSSPGMGANEKLFFGSGTQLSVL.

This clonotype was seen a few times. The CDR3 DNA reads as TGTACCACGACTAGCGGCTTCACAGATACGCAGTATTTT. The encoded protein is CTTTSGFTDTQYF. J is TRBJ2-3 and V is TRBV7-6; 9 bases match TRBD2. Germline CDR1 and CDR2: SGHVS and FNYEAQ. The CDR3 contains 13 residues.